Listed here are 23 T cell receptor beta chains from one sample, sequenced in a study of molecular identifiers for immune sequencing clone quantification. In TCRdb, the PCR reads were re-called with MiXCR into one record per CDR3 protein. Among about 97,000 distinct CDR3 sequences listed, 24% were seen once. The source material was naive CD8+ T cells from blood, with Jurkat cell RNA spiked in. Subset noted: FACS-sorted CD8+CD4-CCR7+CD45RA+ naive T cells. All receptors come from a human donor in good health. Some libraries in this study had Jurkat cell RNA spiked in.

The table lists this clonotype with many counts. This rearrangement joins TRBV12-3 or TRBV12-4 to TRBJ1-5; perhaps TRBD1 as D (6 bases). The CDR3 runs 15 residues. Trimming cost V 1 base and J 1 base, with 8 bases left between them. CDR3 loop: CASSLVGGSNQPQHF. The CDR3 region has the DNA TGTGCCAGCAGTTTAGTAGGGGGAAGCAATCAGCCCCAGCATTTT.

The sample holds many counts of this clonotype. The CDR3 sequence: CASSVSGGGYEQYF. Written as DNA, the CDR3 is TGTGCCAGCAGCGTTTCTGGCGGGGGCTACGAGCAGTACTTC. This chain links TRBV7-6 with TRBJ2-7; 7 bases fit TRBD2. CDR3 length: 14 amino acids. Germline V gene lookup returns CDR1 SGHVS and CDR2 FNYEAQ. V shed 5 bases, J shed 3 bases, and the junction held 7 bases outside the gene matches.

Comments on this clonotype: This sequence may be a read error, since a much larger clone differs from it by one base. The chain carries TRBV18 and TRBJ2-2; D may be TRBD1 (6 bases). Germline CDR1 and CDR2: KGHSH and LQKENI. This CDR3 spans 15 amino acids. CDR3 sequence (DNA): TGTGCCAGCTCAGAGACAGGTCGGAACACCGGGGAGCAGTTTTTT. Translated, it gives CASSETGRNTGEQFF.

This clonotype has only a few counts. It may be a read error: a sequence one base away is much more abundant. The V call is TRBV7-6, the J call TRBJ2-3; 7 bases line up with TRBD1. The tail of the sequence fits TRBJ1-5 better, so the J call may be wrong. This CDR3 contains 14 residues. From germline, CDR1 is SGHVS and CDR2 FNYEAQ. In DNA, the CDR3 is TGTGCCAGCAGTCGAGCGACAGGGCGAGATACGCAGCATTTT. This encodes CASSRATGRDTQHF.

This clonotype was picked up many times. This chain uses TRBV9 with TRBJ2-3; D perhaps matches TRBD1 (6 bases). Trimming removed 1 base from V and 2 bases from J, with 17 bases in between. Germline lookup yields CDR1 SGDLS and CDR2 YYNGEE. The CDR3 is made up of 17 amino acids. The CDR3 spells CASSVRDTAFPTDTQYF. CDR3 nucleotides: TGTGCCAGCAGCGTAAGGGACACCGCATTTCCCACAGATACGCAGTATTTT.

For this clonotype: A much larger clone lies a single base off, so this may be a read error. V is TRBV28 and J is TRBJ2-2; 7 nucleotides line up with TRBD1. This CDR3 contains 18 residues. Germline V gene data show CDR1 as MDHEN and CDR2 as SYDVKM. Germline trimming cut 4 bases from V and 4 bases from J; bases unmatched to any gene: 15. Here the CDR3 reads CASSSTSGQYMSTGELFF. DNA for the CDR3: TGTGCCAGCAGTTCCACCTCGGGACAGTACATGAGCACCGGGGAGCTGTTTTTT.

This clonotype has ten or more counts. The chain links TRBV7-2 to TRBJ2-1; no clear D gene. Germline CDR1 SGHTA, CDR2 FQGNSA. Trimming stripped 3 bases from V and 4 bases from J, with 4 bases between. The CDR3 has 12 amino acids. This CDR3 reads CASSFAYNEQFF. The CDR3 nucleotides read TGTGCCAGCAGCTTCGCATACAATGAGCAGTTCTTC.

This clonotype was recorded at least ten times. This chain links TRBV27 with TRBJ2-7; 7 nucleotides agree with TRBD2. The CDR3 covers 15 residues. Germline CDR1 MNHEY, CDR2 SMNVEV (reference sequence). J lost 0 bases, V lost 6 bases, and 8 bases had no gene match. CDR3 sequence reads: CASRPTSPSSYEQYF. Here the CDR3 DNA reads TGTGCCAGCAGACCGACTAGCCCGAGCTCCTACGAGCAGTACTTC.

As to this clonotype: Germline and junction disagree at one end, which may indicate a read error. In DNA form, the CDR3 reads TGTGCCAGCAGTGAATACAGGGGACAATACAATAAGCAGTTCTTC. Its translation is CASSEYRGQYNKQFF. The V gene is TRBV2, the J gene TRBJ2-1; 7 positions match TRBD1. CDR1 is SNHLY and CDR2 is FYNNEI in the germline V gene. The length of the CDR3 is 15 residues. Filled out from reference TRBV2 and TRBJ2-1, the complete variable domain reads EPEVTQTPSHQVTQMGQEVILRCVPISNHLYFYWYRQILGQKVEFLVSFYNNEISEKSEIFDDQFSVERPDGSNFTLKIRSTKLEDSAMYFCASSEYRGQYNKQFFGPGTRLTVL.

This clonotype was recorded many times. J is TRBJ1-5 and V is TRBV19; tentatively, D is TRBD1 (6 bases). V lost 8 bases and J 4 bases, leaving 12 bases between the germline ends. CDR1 and CDR2 (germline): LNHDA, SQIVND (reference sequence). This CDR3 has 13 amino acids. CDR3 nucleotide sequence: TGTGCCAGTTCATGGGGGCCTAATCAGCCCCAGCATTTT. Its translation: CASSWGPNQPQHF.

V usage is TRBV29-1 and J usage is TRBJ1-6, with D hard to call. V gave up 1 base and J gave up 0 bases, with 7 bases separating them. The germline V gene has CDR1 SQVTM and CDR2 ANQGSEA. This CDR3 comprises 15 residues. The chain's CDR3 is CSVEGARSYNSPLHF. In nucleotides, the CDR3 is TGCAGCGTTGAAGGGGCACGCTCCTATAATTCACCCCTCCACTTT.

This clonotype was picked up a small number of times. The CDR3 bases are TGTGCCTGGGCATTGACAGGGGGGACTGAAGCTTTCTTT. Protein: CAWALTGGTEAFF. The gene calls are TRBV30 and TRBJ1-1; 9 nucleotides line up with TRBD1. Looked up from germline, CDR1 is GTSNPN and CDR2 is SVGIG (reference sequence). V was clipped by 5 bases and J by 5 bases; unmatched bases: 6. The CDR3 is made up of 13 amino acids.

This clonotype was picked up many times. The genes are TRBV7-2 and TRBJ1-4; a possible D gene is TRBD1 (6 bases). The V end was cut by 4 bases, the J end by 3 bases, with 9 bases between. In germline, CDR1 is SGHTA, CDR2 FQGNSA. The CDR3 is 14 residues long. The CDR3 region is CASSSWTANEKLFF. CDR3 in DNA: TGTGCCAGCAGCTCATGGACAGCTAATGAAAAACTGTTTTTT.

This clonotype was observed at least ten times. J is TRBJ2-2 and V is TRBV19, with 8 bases that match TRBD1. Germline values: CDR1 LNHDA, CDR2 SQIVND (reference sequence). Germline trimming cut 6 bases from V and 1 base from J; bases unmatched to any gene: 13. There are 18 residues in the CDR3. The CDR3 DNA sequence: TGTGCCAGTAGAACCCCGGGACAGGTGAACGGGAACACCGGGGAGCTGTTTTTT. Protein: CASRTPGQVNGNTGELFF.

Many counts were recorded for this clonotype. The chain links TRBV11-2 to TRBJ2-7, with a possible D match to TRBD2 (6 bases). V was shortened by 5 bases and J by 1 base, with 15 bases between the two germline ends. This CDR3 contains 15 residues. Germline values: CDR1 SGHAT, CDR2 FQNNGV. The CDR3 is CASSNLAARSYEQYF. CDR3 sequence (DNA): TGTGCCAGCAGCAACTTAGCGGCCCGTTCCTACGAGCAGTACTTC.

This clonotype came up a few times. V gene TRBV19 combines with J gene TRBJ2-2; D remains ambiguous. V lost 5 bases and J lost 3, with 7 bases in between. From germline, CDR1 is LNHDA and CDR2 SQIVND (reference sequence). The CDR3 is 13 amino acids. The CDR3 here is CASSPQYTGELFF. CDR3 DNA sequence: TGTGCCAGTAGTCCCCAATACACCGGGGAGCTGTTTTTT.

Remarks on this clonotype: At one of its ends the junction is not consistent with the germline gene, which may arise from a read error. The chain combines TRBV7-9 with TRBJ2-2; possible D gene TRBD2, 5 bases. The germline V gene encodes CDR1 SEHNR and CDR2 FQNEAQ (reference sequence). This CDR3 spans 13 amino acids. CDR3: CASSSPGTGELLF. The CDR3, as DNA: TGTGCCAGCAGCTCGCCCGGCACCGGGGAGCTGTTATTT. Full variable domain (remainder filled in from reference TRBV7-9 and TRBJ2-2): DTGVSQNPRHKITKRGQNVTFRCDPISEHNRLYWYRQTLGQGPEFLTYFQNEAQLEKSRLLSDRFSAERPKGSFSTLEIQRTEQGDSAMYLCASSSPGTGELLFGEGSRLTVL.

This clonotype was seen a few times. This chain connects TRBV20-1 to TRBJ2-1; D is perhaps TRBD1 or TRBD2 (5 bases each). In germline, CDR1 is DFQATT, CDR2 SNEGSKA (reference sequence). The germline V and J ends were trimmed by 4 bases and 8 bases, with 18 bases remaining between them. The CDR3 runs to 14 residues. The CDR3 reads CSANEGTYGYEQFF. The CDR3 DNA follows: TGCAGTGCTAACGAAGGGACCTATGGCTATGAGCAGTTCTTC.

This clonotype was observed a handful of times. The CDR3 spells CASSVGGGGYTF. The CDR3 region has the DNA TGTGCCAGCAGCGTCGGGGGAGGCGGCTACACCTTC. This chain links TRBV6-2 or TRBV6-3 with TRBJ1-2; D may be TRBD1 (5 bases). The CDR3 has 12 amino acids. The ends were cut back, 6 bases at V and 8 bases at J, with 13 bases in the middle. Germline lookup yields CDR1 MNHEY and CDR2 SVGEGT.

This chain links TRBV7-9 with TRBJ1-1, with D possibly matching TRBD1 (6 bases). V was cut by 1 base and J by 2 bases, with 8 bases left in between. The CDR3 sequence is 14 residues long. Per germline, CDR1 SEHNR and CDR2 FQNEAQ (reference sequence). CDR3 nucleotides: TGTGCCAGCAGCTTAGACAGGGTAAACACTGAAGCTTTCTTT. Its protein is CASSLDRVNTEAFF.

This clonotype was recorded at least ten times. The genes are TRBV12-5 and TRBJ2-3; TRBD1 is a possible D gene (6 bases). The CDR3 consists of 16 residues. Trimming removed 9 bases at V and 4 bases at J, with 23 bases between. The germline V gene has CDR1 LGHNT and CDR2 FRNRAP. Here the CDR3 DNA reads TGTGCTAGCAAACCGGCCAGGGGCGAGGTTTCAGATACGCAGTATTTT. Translated, it gives CASKPARGEVSDTQYF.

This clonotype occurred many times. V is TRBV7-6 and J is TRBJ1-4; perhaps TRBD1 as D (5 bases). This CDR3 contains 15 residues. V was cut by 5 bases and J by 2 bases, with 12 bases left in between. Per germline, CDR1 SGHVS and CDR2 FNYEAQ. The CDR3 is CASSPDGGTNEKLFF. In DNA, the CDR3 is TGTGCCAGCAGCCCAGACGGGGGGACTAATGAAAAACTGTTTTTT.

This clonotype was seen at least ten times. The chain recombines TRBV5-5 with TRBJ1-5; TRBD1 matches 8 bases. After removal of 3 bases from V and 6 bases from J, the junction contained 5 bases not matched to a gene. Germline CDR1 is SGHKS and CDR2 is YYEKEE (reference sequence). The length of the CDR3 is 14 residues. CDR3 protein: CASSYGTGPQPQHF. The CDR3 DNA sequence: TGTGCCAGCAGCTACGGGACAGGTCCTCAGCCCCAGCATTTT. Full variable domain (missing parts from reference TRBV5-5 and TRBJ1-5): DAGVTQSPTHLIKTRGQQVTLRCSPISGHKSVSWYQQVLGQGPQFIFQYYEKEERGRGNFPDRFSARQFPNYSSELNVNALLLGDSALYLCASSYGTGPQPQHFGDGTRLSIL.